This TCR beta chain was captured by sequencing in a study of T cell changes during pregnancy in multiple sclerosis. Germline lookup yields CDR1 LGHNT and CDR2 FRNRAP. The CDR3 consists of 14 residues. V was shortened by 6 bases and J by 0 bases, with 11 bases between the two germline ends. TCRdb's table, derived via immunoSEQ multiplex PCR, lists solely in-frame clones and lacks some. Of under 35,000 clones listed, about 90% were seen once; the top ten hold approximately 0.5%. This clonotype was obtained from a female donor in good health, enrolled as a control in a pregnancy study. V gene TRBV12-5 combines with J gene TRBJ1-1; D gene uncertain. This specimen consisted of CD4+ T cells from peripheral blood mononuclear cells, obtained in the third trimester of pregnancy. CDR3 DNA sequence: TGTGCTAGTGGCGTGGGAGAAATGAACACTGAAGCTTTCTTT. It yields the protein CASGVGEMNTEAFF.